Sequencing of this T cell receptor (beta chain) was carried out in a study of CD8+CD57+ T cells in acquired aplastic anemia. Study information: The average for DNA from sorted CD4+ and CD8+ cells was 3.2 ug. Healthy donors yielded 8.5 million to 13 million CD4+ cell reads on average. Findings of the study overall: A significant difference in CD8+ Simpson's diversity between patients and controls was not found. Shared by patients and controls, 25 to 30 CD8+ CDR3s were abundant in patients.

CDR1 is SGDLS, CDR2 YYNGEE, per germline. Trimming took 2 bases from V and 5 from J, leaving 22 bases between them. This CDR3 is built from 17 residues. TCR beta VDJ combinations and CDR3 sequences were profiled from genomic DNA. From the reads, TCRdb called clonotypes with MiXCR, one entry per CDR3 protein. The table records fewer than 200,000 distinct CDR3 sequences, around 60% of them present only once. As regards this clonotype: As yet, its antigen is unknown.

The specimen was sorted CD4+, CD8+, or CD8+CD57+ T cells (not recorded which) from PBMCs. The genes are TRBV9 and TRBJ2-5; D might be TRBD2 (6 bases). This receptor was taken from a human donor in good health. This chain's CDR3 is CASSVSTGTGGGETQYF. CDR3 nucleotide sequence: TGTGCCAGCAGCGTTAGTACCGGGACTGGTGGTGGGGAGACCCAGTACTTC.